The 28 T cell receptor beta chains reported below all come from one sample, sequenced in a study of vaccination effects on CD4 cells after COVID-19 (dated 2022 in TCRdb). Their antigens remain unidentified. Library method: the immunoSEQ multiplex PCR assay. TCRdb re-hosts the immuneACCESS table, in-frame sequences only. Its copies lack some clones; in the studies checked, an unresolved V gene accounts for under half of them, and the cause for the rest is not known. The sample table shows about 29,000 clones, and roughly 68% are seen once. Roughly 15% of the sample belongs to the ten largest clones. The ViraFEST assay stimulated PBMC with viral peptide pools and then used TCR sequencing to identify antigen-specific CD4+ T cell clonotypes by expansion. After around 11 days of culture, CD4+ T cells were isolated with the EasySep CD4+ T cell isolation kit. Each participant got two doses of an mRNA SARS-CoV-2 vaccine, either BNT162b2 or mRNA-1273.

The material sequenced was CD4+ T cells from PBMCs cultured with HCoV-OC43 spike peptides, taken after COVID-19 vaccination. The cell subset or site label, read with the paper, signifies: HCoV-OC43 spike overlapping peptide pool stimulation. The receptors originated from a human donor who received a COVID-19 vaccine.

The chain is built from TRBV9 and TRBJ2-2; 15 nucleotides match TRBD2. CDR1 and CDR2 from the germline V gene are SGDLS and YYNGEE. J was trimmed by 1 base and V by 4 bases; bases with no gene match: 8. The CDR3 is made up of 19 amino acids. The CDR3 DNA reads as TGTGCCAGCAGCCCCGGACTAGCGGGAGGGCCGTGGAACACCGGGGAGCTGTTTTTT. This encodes CASSPGLAGGPWNTGELFF. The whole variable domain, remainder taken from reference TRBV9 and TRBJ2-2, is DSGVTQTPKHLITATGQRVTLRCSPRSGDLSVYWYQQSLDQGLQFLIQYYNGEERAKGNILERFSAQQFPDLHSELNLSSLELGDSALYFCASSPGLAGGPWNTGELFFGEGSRLTVL.

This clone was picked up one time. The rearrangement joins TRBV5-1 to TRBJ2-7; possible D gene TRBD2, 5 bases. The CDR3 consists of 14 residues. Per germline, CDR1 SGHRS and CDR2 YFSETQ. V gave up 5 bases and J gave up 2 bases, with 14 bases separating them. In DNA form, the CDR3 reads TGCGCCAGCAGGCCCTTACCGGGGACCTACGAGCAGTACTTC. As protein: CASRPLPGTYEQYF.

CDR3 region: CASSQGQGAANEKLFF. The CDR3 nucleotides read TGTGCCAGCAGCCAAGGACAGGGGGCTGCTAATGAAAAACTGTTTTTT. The gene calls are TRBV7-9 and TRBJ1-4; 11 bases are shared with TRBD1. The CDR3 is 16 residues long. V trimming: 5 bases; J trimming: 3 bases; junction bases outside the gene matches: 5. Germline V gene data show CDR1 as SEHNR and CDR2 as FQNEAQ (reference sequence).

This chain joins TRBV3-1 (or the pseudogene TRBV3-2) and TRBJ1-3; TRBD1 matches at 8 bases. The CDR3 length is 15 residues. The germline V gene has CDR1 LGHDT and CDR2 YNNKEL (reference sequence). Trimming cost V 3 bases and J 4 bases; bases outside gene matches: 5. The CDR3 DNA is TGTGCCAGCAGCCATATGGACAGGGTGGGAAACACCATATATTTT. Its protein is CASSHMDRVGNTIYF.

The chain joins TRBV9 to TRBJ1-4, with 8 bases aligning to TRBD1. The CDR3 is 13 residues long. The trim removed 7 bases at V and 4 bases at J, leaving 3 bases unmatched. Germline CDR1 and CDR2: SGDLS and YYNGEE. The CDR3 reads CASGTGDNEKLFF. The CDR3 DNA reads TGTGCCAGCGGGACAGGCGATAATGAAAAACTGTTTTTT.

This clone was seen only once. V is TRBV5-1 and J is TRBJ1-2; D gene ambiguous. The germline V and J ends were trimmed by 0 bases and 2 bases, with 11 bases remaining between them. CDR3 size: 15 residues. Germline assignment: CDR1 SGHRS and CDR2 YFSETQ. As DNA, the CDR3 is TGCGCCAGCAGCTTGGATGGTGAGGCGAACTATGGCTACACCTTC. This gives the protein CASSLDGEANYGYTF.

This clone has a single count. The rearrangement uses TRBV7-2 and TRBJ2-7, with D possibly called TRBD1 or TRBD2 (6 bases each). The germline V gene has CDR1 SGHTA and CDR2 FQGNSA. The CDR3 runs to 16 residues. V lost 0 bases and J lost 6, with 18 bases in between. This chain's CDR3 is CASSLAAGTRSGEQYF. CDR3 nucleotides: TGTGCCAGCAGCTTAGCTGCGGGGACAAGGTCCGGCGAGCAGTACTTC.

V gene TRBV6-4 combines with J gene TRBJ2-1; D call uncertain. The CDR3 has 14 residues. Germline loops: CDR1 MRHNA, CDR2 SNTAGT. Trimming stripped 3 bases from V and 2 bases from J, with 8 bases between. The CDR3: CASSENPTYNEQFF. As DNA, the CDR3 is TGTGCCAGCAGTGAGAATCCCACCTACAATGAGCAGTTCTTC.

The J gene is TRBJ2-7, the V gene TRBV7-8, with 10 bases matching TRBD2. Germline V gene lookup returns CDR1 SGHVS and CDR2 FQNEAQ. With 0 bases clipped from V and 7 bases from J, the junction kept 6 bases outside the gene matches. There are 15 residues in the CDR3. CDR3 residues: CASSLAIAGGSEQYF. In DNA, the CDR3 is TGTGCCAGCAGCTTAGCGATAGCGGGGGGTAGTGAGCAGTACTTC.

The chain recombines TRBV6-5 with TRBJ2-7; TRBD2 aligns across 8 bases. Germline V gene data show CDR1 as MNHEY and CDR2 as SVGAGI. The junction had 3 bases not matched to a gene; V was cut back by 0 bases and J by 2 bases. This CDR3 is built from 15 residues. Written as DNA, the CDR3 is TGTGCCAGCAGTTACTCTTCGGGGGGGGCCTACGAGCAGTACTTC. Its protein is CASSYSSGGAYEQYF.

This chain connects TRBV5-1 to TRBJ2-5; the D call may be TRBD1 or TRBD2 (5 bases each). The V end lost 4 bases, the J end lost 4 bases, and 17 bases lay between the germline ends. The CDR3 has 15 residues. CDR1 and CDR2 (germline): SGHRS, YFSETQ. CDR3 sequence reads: CASSPGRQSRETQYF. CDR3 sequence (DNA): TGCGCCAGCAGCCCGGGACGCCAGAGCCGAGAGACCCAGTACTTC.

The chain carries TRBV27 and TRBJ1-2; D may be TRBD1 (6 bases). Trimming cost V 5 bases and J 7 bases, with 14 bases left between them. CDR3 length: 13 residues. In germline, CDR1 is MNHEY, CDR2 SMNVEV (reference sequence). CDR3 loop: CASSHQGSGGYTF. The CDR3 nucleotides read TGTGCCAGCAGTCATCAGGGGTCGGGTGGCTACACCTTC.

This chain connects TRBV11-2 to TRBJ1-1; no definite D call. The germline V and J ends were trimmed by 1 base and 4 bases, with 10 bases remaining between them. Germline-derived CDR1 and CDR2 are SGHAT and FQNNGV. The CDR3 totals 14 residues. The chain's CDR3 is CASSLVAGFTEAFF. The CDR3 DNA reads TGTGCCAGCAGCTTAGTGGCGGGGTTCACTGAAGCTTTCTTT.

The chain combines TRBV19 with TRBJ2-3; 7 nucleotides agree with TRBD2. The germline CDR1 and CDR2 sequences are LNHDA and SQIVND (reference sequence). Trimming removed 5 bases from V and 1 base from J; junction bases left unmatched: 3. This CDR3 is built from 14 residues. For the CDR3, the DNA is TGTGCCAGTAGTCGGGGGGTCGGCACAGATACGCAGTATTTT. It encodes CASSRGVGTDTQYF.

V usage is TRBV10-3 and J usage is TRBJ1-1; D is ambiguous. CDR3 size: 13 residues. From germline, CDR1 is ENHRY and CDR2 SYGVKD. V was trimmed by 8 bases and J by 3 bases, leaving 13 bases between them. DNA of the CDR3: TGTGCCATCGGGAAGGAGTTGCACACTGAAGCTTTCTTT. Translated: CAIGKELHTEAFF.

In nucleotides, the CDR3 is TGTGCCAGCAGGCAGCTCTCTGGGGCCAACGTCCTGACTTTC. Translated, it gives CASRQLSGANVLTF. V gene TRBV5-4 combines with J gene TRBJ2-6; D call uncertain. CDR3 length: 14 amino acids. Germline values: CDR1 SGHNT, CDR2 YYREEE (reference sequence). V was clipped by 5 bases and J by 0 bases, with 6 bases between them.

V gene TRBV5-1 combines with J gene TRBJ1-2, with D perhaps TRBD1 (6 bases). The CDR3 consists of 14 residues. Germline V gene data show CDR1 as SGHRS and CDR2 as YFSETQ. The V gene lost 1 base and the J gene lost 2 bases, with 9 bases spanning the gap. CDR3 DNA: TGCGCCAGCAGCTTGTACCAGGGGAACTATGGCTACACCTTC. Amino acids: CASSLYQGNYGYTF.

Here the CDR3 reads CASSLGPGPNQPQHF. The CDR3 DNA sequence: TGTGCCAGCAGTTTAGGACCGGGCCCCAATCAGCCCCAGCATTTT. V and J are TRBV27 and TRBJ1-5; D is unresolved. The V gene's germline CDR1 is MNHEY and CDR2 SMNVEV (reference sequence). The CDR3 runs to 15 residues. The V and J ends lost 2 bases and 3 bases respectively, with 11 bases between them.

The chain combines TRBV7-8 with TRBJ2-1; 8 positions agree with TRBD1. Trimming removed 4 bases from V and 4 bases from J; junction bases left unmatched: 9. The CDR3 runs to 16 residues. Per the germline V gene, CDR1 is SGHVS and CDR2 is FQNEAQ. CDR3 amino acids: CASSYKRQGTYNEQFF. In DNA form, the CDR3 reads TGTGCCAGCAGCTACAAACGACAGGGGACGTACAATGAGCAGTTCTTC.

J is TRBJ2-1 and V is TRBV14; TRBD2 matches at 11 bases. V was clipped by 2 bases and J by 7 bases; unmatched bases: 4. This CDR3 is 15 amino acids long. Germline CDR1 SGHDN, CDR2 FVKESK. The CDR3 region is CASSQTSGRSNEQFF. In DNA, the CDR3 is TGTGCCAGCAGCCAAACTAGCGGGAGATCGAATGAGCAGTTCTTC.

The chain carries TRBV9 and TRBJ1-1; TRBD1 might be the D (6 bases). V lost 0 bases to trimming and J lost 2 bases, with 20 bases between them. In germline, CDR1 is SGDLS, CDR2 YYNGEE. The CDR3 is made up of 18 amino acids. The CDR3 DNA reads TGTGCCAGCAGCGTAGACGATAGGTCAGGGGACACAAACACTGAAGCTTTCTTT. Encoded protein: CASSVDDRSGDTNTEAFF.

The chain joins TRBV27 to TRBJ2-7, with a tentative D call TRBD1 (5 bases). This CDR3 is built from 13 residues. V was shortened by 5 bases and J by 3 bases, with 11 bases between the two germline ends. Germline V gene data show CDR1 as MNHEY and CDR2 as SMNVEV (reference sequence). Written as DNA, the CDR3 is TGTGCCAGCAGTACTTCAGGGCGCTACGAGCAGTACTTC. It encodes CASSTSGRYEQYF.

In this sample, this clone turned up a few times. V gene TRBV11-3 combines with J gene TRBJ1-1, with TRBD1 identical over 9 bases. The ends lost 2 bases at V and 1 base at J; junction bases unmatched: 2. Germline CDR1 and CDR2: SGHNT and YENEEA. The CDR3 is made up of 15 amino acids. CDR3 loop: CASSLSGQGNTEAFF. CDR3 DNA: TGTGCCAGCAGCTTATCGGGACAGGGGAACACTGAAGCTTTCTTT.

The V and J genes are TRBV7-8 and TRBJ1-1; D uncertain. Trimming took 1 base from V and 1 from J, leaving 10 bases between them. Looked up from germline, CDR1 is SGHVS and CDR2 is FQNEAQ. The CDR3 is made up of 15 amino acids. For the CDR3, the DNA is TGTGCCAGCAGCTTAGGTTCAGGATGGAACACTGAAGCTTTCTTT. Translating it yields CASSLGSGWNTEAFF.

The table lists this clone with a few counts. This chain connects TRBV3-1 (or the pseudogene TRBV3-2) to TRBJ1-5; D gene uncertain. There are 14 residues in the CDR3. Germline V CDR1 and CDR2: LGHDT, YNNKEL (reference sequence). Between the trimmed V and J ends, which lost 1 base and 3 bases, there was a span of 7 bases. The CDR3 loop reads CASSQAQINQPQHF. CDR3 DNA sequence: TGTGCCAGCAGCCAAGCGCAGATCAATCAGCCCCAGCATTTT.

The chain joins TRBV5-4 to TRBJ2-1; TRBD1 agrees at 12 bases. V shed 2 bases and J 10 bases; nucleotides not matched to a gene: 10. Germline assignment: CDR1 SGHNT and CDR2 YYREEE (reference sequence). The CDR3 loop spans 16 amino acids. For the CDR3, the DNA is TGTGCCAGCAGCTTTACCGGGACAGGGGGCGCGGAGGAGCAGTTCTTC. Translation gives CASSFTGTGGAEEQFF.

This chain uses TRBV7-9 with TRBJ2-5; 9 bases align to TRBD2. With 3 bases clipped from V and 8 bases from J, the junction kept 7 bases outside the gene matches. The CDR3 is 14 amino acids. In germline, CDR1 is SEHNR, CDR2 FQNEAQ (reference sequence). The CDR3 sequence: CASSFPTSGATQYF. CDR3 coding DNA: TGTGCCAGCAGCTTTCCGACTAGCGGAGCCACCCAGTACTTC. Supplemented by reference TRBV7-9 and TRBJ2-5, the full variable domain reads DTGVSQNPRHKITKRGQNVTFRCDPISEHNRLYWYRQTLGQGPEFLTYFQNEAQLEKSRLLSDRFSAERPKGSFSTLEIQRTEQGDSAMYLCASSFPTSGATQYFGPGTRLLVL.

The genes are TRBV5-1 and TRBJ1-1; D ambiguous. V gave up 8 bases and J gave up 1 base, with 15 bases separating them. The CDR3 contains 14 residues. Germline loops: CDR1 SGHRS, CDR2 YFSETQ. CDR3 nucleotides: TGCGCCAGTCCGCCCGAGGTGAAGAACACTGAAGCTTTCTTT. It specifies CASPPEVKNTEAFF.